This T cell receptor beta chain was recovered during a study of somatic mutations in cytotoxic T cells in rheumatoid arthritis. Study background: Each patient's diagnosis was followed right away by a blood draw (over 29 ml EDTA), before any treatment. Some V beta antibody-stained T-cell populations were flow-sorted at nearly 100% purity, including V beta1+ cells sequenced for TCRB.

Generated by immunoSEQ multiplex PCR, the TCRdb table keeps only in-frame clones and is missing some. Of roughly 14,000 clones listed, around 77% were seen once; the top ten hold roughly 15%. Regarding this clone: Its antigen is unidentified.

General observations from the study: The study found CD8+ clonality increased with age in rheumatoid arthritis patients, not healthy controls.

Isolation of CD4+ and CD8+ cells used positive magnetic bead selection, with purity checked by flow cytometry. Trimming removed 7 bases at V and 3 bases at J, with 15 bases between. Germline values: CDR1 LNHDA, CDR2 SQIVND (reference sequence). The CDR3 has 14 amino acids. The sample was CD8+ T cells sorted from blood. This TCR derives from an adult with rheumatoid arthritis. The chain uses TRBV19 and TRBJ1-1; no clear D gene. The DNA of the CDR3 is TGTGCCAGTACCCCTCGGGGAGAGGACACTGAAGCTTTCTTT. It yields the protein CASTPRGEDTEAFF.